The 24 T cell receptor beta chains reported below all come from one sample, sequenced in a study of CD8+ T cells in alopecia areata. Sequencing used cDNA as its template, made by extracting RNA and reverse transcribing it. TCRdb keeps only in-frame clones here, not all; method: immunoSEQ multiplex PCR. The table lists under 150,000 clones, less than 50% of them singletons, with 10% in the top ten. The sequenced sample was NKG2D-low CD8+ T cells sorted from blood. The source of these receptors is a human donor with alopecia areata.

The chain joins TRBV27 to TRBJ2-3; D gene unclear. Trimming took 5 bases from V and 4 from J, leaving 13 bases between them. The CDR3 is 14 residues long. Germline CDR1 MNHEY, CDR2 SMNVEV (reference sequence). The CDR3 protein is CASSTQIGADTQYF. Here the CDR3 DNA reads TGTGCCAGCAGTACACAGATCGGAGCAGATACGCAGTATTTT.

This clone was detected once. The chain has TRBV4-2 and TRBJ2-5, with D unclear. From germline, CDR1 is LGHNA and CDR2 YNFKEQ. V lost 4 bases and J 3 bases, leaving 12 bases between the germline ends. The CDR3 loop spans 14 amino acids. As DNA, the CDR3 is TGTGCCAGCAGCCTTTCGGGCTTTGAAGAGACCCAGTACTTC. The encoded protein is CASSLSGFEETQYF.

The V call is TRBV5-1, the J call TRBJ1-1, with D unclear. This CDR3 contains 13 residues. In germline, CDR1 is SGHRS, CDR2 YFSETQ. Trimming left V 4 bases short and J 1 base short, with 8 bases between. The CDR3 DNA reads TGCGCCAGCAGCCCGACTGGGAACACTGAAGCTTTCTTT. Translating gives CASSPTGNTEAFF.

The V gene is TRBV6-5, the J gene TRBJ2-7; 7 bases line up with TRBD2. The CDR3 spans 13 residues. Germline CDR1 is MNHEY and CDR2 is SVGAGI. The trim removed 7 bases at V and 4 bases at J, leaving 7 bases unmatched. The CDR3 nucleotides are TGTGCCAGCAAAAAGCGGGATGGATACGAGCAGTACTTC. As protein: CASKKRDGYEQYF.

CDR3 nucleotide sequence: TGCGCCAGCAGCGGGACGGGGGGCAACTCCTACGAGCAGTACTTC. Amino acid sequence: CASSGTGGNSYEQYF. The J gene is TRBJ2-7, the V gene TRBV5-1, with D perhaps TRBD2 (7 bases). Trimming took off 4 bases at V and 0 bases at J, with 14 bases between the two ends. The V gene's germline CDR1 is SGHRS and CDR2 YFSETQ. The CDR3 has 15 residues.

This chain links TRBV5-6 with TRBJ2-3; tentative D call: TRBD2 (5 bases). The germline V gene has CDR1 SGHDT and CDR2 YYEEEE. V lost 4 bases to trimming and J lost 4 bases, with 16 bases between them. The CDR3 is 15 residues long. The chain's CDR3 is CASSTLASEADTQYF. The CDR3, as DNA: TGTGCCAGCAGCACCTTAGCCTCGGAGGCAGATACGCAGTATTTT.

This rearrangement joins TRBV9 to TRBJ2-1; 7 nucleotides align to TRBD2. Germline V gives CDR1 SGDLS, CDR2 YYNGEE. V dropped 5 bases and J dropped 0; count of bases not matched to a gene: 5. The CDR3 runs 15 residues. CDR3 sequence (DNA): TGTGCCAGCAGTCCCGGGGGGACCTCCTACAATGAGCAGTTCTTC. Translating gives CASSPGGTSYNEQFF. Based on the CDR3 plus reference TRBV9 and TRBJ2-1, the full variable domain is DSGVTQTPKHLITATGQRVTLRCSPRSGDLSVYWYQQSLDQGLQFLIQYYNGEERAKGNILERFSAQQFPDLHSELNLSSLELGDSALYFCASSPGGTSYNEQFFGPGTRLTVL.

The chain recombines TRBV11-2 with TRBJ2-7; D is unresolved. Germline V gives CDR1 SGHAT, CDR2 FQNNGV. The CDR3 spans 12 residues. V lost 4 bases and J lost 6, with 10 bases in between. This chain's CDR3 is CASSSGLGEQYF. DNA of the CDR3: TGTGCCAGCAGCTCCGGGCTAGGCGAGCAGTACTTC. The whole variable domain, remainder taken from reference TRBV11-2 and TRBJ2-7, is EAGVAQSPRYKIIEKRQSVAFWCNPISGHATLYWYQQILGQGPKLLIQFQNNGVVDDSQLPKDRFSAERLKGVDSTLKIQPAKLEDSAVYLCASSSGLGEQYFGPGTRLTVT.

There are a few counts of this clone. The chain is built from TRBV29-1 and TRBJ2-1; 9 bases line up with TRBD2. CDR1 and CDR2 (germline): SQVTM, ANQGSEA. This CDR3 region has 16 residues. V lost 1 base, J lost 11 bases, and 15 bases stayed unmatched. The CDR3 DNA is TGCAGCGTTGAAGGAGTTAGCGGGAGCTCGGTCGACAAGCAGTTCTTC. This gives the protein CSVEGVSGSSVDKQFF.

This clone was counted only a few times. The rearrangement uses TRBV5-6 and TRBJ2-1; D is unclear. V dropped 3 bases and J dropped 4 bases, with 5 bases sitting between them. Germline V lookup: CDR1 SGHDT, CDR2 YYEEEE. The CDR3 totals 12 residues. As DNA, the CDR3 is TGTGCCAGCAGCTCGAGATACAATGAGCAGTTCTTC. Amino acid sequence: CASSSRYNEQFF.

The CDR3 DNA follows: TGCAGCGTTGAAGAGTATTACACAGGGAGTACAGATACGCAGTATTTT. Translation: CSVEEYYTGSTDTQYF. J is TRBJ2-3 and V is TRBV29-1; TRBD1 is a possible D gene (6 bases). This CDR3 is built from 16 residues. Per germline, CDR1 SQVTM and CDR2 ANQGSEA. Trimming took off 0 bases at V and 3 bases at J, with 16 bases between the two ends.

DNA of the CDR3: TGTGCTAGTGGTTTGTCGCCCCAGTACTTC. Its protein is CASGLSPQYF. The chain recombines TRBV12-5 with TRBJ2-5, with D hard to call. The CDR3 is 10 residues long. Deletions cut 2 bases from V and 9 bases from J, with 4 bases between. Germline lookup yields CDR1 LGHNT and CDR2 FRNRAP.

This clone was observed a single time. The rearrangement links TRBV25-1 to TRBJ1-2, with unresolved D. V was shortened by 1 base and J by 2 bases, with 8 bases between the two germline ends. This CDR3 is built from 14 residues. CDR1 MGHDK and CDR2 SYGVNS come from the germline V gene. CDR3 DNA: TGTGCCAGCAGTGAATCGGACGGGAACTATGGCTACACCTTC. It encodes CASSESDGNYGYTF.

The chain combines TRBV9 with TRBJ2-1, with D possibly TRBD2 on 5 matching bases. The germline CDR1 and CDR2 sequences are SGDLS and YYNGEE. V lost 4 bases to trimming and J lost 6 bases, with 14 bases between them. The CDR3 runs to 14 residues. The CDR3 DNA follows: TGTGCCAGCAGCCCTAACGAGAGCGGCAATGAGCAGTTCTTC. It specifies CASSPNESGNEQFF.

A few counts support this clone. V and J are TRBV4-1 and TRBJ2-7; 7 positions agree with TRBD1. V trimming: 3 bases; J trimming: 3 bases; junction bases outside the gene matches: 8. Looked up from germline, CDR1 is MGHRA and CDR2 is YSYEKL. CDR3 size: 15 residues. The CDR3 region is CASSQRDSEYYEQYF. Written as DNA, the CDR3 is TGCGCCAGCAGCCAGAGGGACAGCGAATACTACGAGCAGTACTTC.

The V gene is TRBV19, the J gene TRBJ2-7, with D perhaps TRBD1 or TRBD2 (5 bases each). CDR1 is LNHDA and CDR2 is SQIVND in the germline V gene (reference sequence). The CDR3 extends over 12 amino acids. Deletions cut 11 bases from V and 1 base from J, with 12 bases between. Written as DNA, the CDR3 is TGTGCCTCTCATGGGGGATCCTACGAGCAGTACTTC. Protein: CASHGGSYEQYF.

The chain carries TRBV4-1 and TRBJ2-7, with D tentatively TRBD1 (7 bases). The germline gives CDR1 MGHRA, CDR2 YSYEKL. CDR3 size: 14 residues. The V and J ends lost 3 bases and 3 bases respectively, with 12 bases between them. CDR3 sequence: CASSQRDRDYEQYF. The CDR3 nucleotides are TGCGCCAGCAGCCAGCGGGACAGAGACTACGAGCAGTACTTC.

The chain carries TRBV15 and TRBJ2-3, with D unclear. This CDR3 has 15 amino acids. Trimming removed 1 base from V and 2 bases from J, with 10 bases in between. Germline assignment: CDR1 LNHNV and CDR2 YYDKDF (reference sequence). The CDR3 region is CATSRGFESTDTQYF. CDR3 sequence (DNA): TGTGCCACCAGCAGAGGTTTTGAATCCACAGATACGCAGTATTTT.

This clone was seen a handful of times. The V and J genes are TRBV29-1 and TRBJ2-5, with D perhaps being TRBD1 or TRBD2 (5 bases each). CDR1 is SQVTM, CDR2 ANQGSEA, per germline. The CDR3 covers 14 residues. V lost 8 bases and J 1 base, leaving 17 bases between the germline ends. The CDR3 DNA sequence: TGCAGCTCCCGGGGCGGCGGATTCCAAGAGACCCAGTACTTC. Translated, it gives CSSRGGGFQETQYF.

This sequence joins TRBV29-1 and TRBJ2-7, with D possibly being TRBD2 (6 bases). The CDR3 contains 12 residues. Trimming stripped 4 bases from V and 3 bases from J, with 10 bases between. The germline CDR1 and CDR2 sequences are SQVTM and ANQGSEA. CDR3: CSVGEEIYEQYF. For the CDR3, the DNA is TGCAGCGTTGGGGAGGAGATCTACGAGCAGTACTTC.

This chain links TRBV28 with TRBJ1-1; no clear D. The CDR3 covers 14 residues. Germline V CDR1 and CDR2: MDHEN, SYDVKM. Trimming left V 5 bases short and J 1 base short, with 11 bases between. In nucleotides, the CDR3 is TGTGCCAGCAGTCCGCTCGGGTCGAACACTGAAGCTTTCTTT. Protein: CASSPLGSNTEAFF.

CDR3 sequence reads: CASSPRLAGGLQETQYF. The DNA for the CDR3 is TGTGCCAGCAGCCCTCGACTAGCGGGGGGACTCCAAGAGACCCAGTACTTC. J is TRBJ2-5 and V is TRBV5-4; TRBD2 matches at 13 bases. The junction had 7 bases not matched to a gene; V was cut back by 4 bases and J by 1 base. Germline values: CDR1 SGHNT, CDR2 YYREEE (reference sequence). The CDR3 spans 17 residues.

J is TRBJ2-5 and V is TRBV7-9, with TRBD2 as a possible D gene (5 bases). V lost 5 bases to trimming and J lost 7 bases, with 17 bases between them. The CDR3 covers 14 residues. The germline CDR1 and CDR2 sequences are SEHNR and FQNEAQ (reference sequence). CDR3 sequence: CASSHYEFEGTQYF. CDR3 in DNA: TGTGCCAGCAGCCACTATGAATTCGAGGGGACCCAGTACTTC.

V usage is TRBV30 and J usage is TRBJ2-7; TRBD2 matches at 7 bases. V trimming: 1 base; J trimming: 3 bases; junction bases outside the gene matches: 6. Looked up from germline, CDR1 is GTSNPN and CDR2 is SVGIG (reference sequence). The CDR3 has 14 amino acids. The CDR3: CAWSEASGVYEQYF. CDR3 in DNA: TGTGCCTGGAGTGAGGCTAGCGGCGTCTACGAGCAGTACTTC.